This T cell receptor (beta chain) is from a study of blood T cell repertoires in COVID-19. Background on the study: COVID-19 samples from acute and convalescent phases originated in the United States, Italy and Spain.

Germline V gene data show CDR1 as MNHEY and CDR2 as SVGAGI. Unmatched junction bases numbered 4, after V lost 0 bases and J lost 5 bases. This CDR3 contains 16 residues. Here immunoSEQ multiplex PCR was the method, and the copy in TCRdb shows in-frame clones only, minus some. The sample shows 150,000 to 200,000 clones, about 85% of them seen only once. This sequence originates from a human donor with acute or convalescent COVID-19. The donor label of this sample is uncertain. The chain combines TRBV6-5 with TRBJ2-5, with TRBD1 identical over 12 bases. The material sequenced was peripheral blood. In DNA form, the CDR3 reads TGTGCCAGCAGTTACTCGGGGACAGGGGGCTATGAGACCCAGTACTTC. Its translation: CASSYSGTGGYETQYF.